This entry lists 27 T cell receptor beta chains sequenced from one sample in a study of monozygotic twins with inflammatory bowel disease. TCRdb re-called the 5' RACE reads; one entry per CDR3 protein, DNA not given. In total, the table holds fewer than 400,000 distinct CDR3 sequences. Specimen: blood. All receptors derive from a human donor with ulcerative colitis or Crohn's disease, or a healthy co-twin of an affected twin (not recorded which).

Judged by frequency, this clonotype is medium-sized. This rearrangement joins TRBV27 to TRBJ2-3. CDR3 length: 12 amino acids. Germline V gives CDR1 MNHEY, CDR2 SMNVEV (reference sequence). The CDR3 here is CASSFLRDTQYF.

The chain couples TRBV12-3 or TRBV12-4 to TRBJ2-5; the D call of TRBD1 rests on TCRdb alone, since no DNA is present to check it. The length of the CDR3 is 13 residues. The CDR3 protein is CATGTGGQETQYF.

The CDR3 spells CASSRTTGTSGRAGEQFF. This chain joins TRBV3-1 and TRBJ2-1; the TCRdb call, TRBD2, lacks DNA for checking. Germline V CDR1 and CDR2: LGHDT, YNNKEL (reference sequence). The CDR3 totals 18 residues.

The chain joins TRBV7-2 to TRBJ1-1; lacking DNA, the TRBD1 call made by TCRdb goes unchecked. Germline CDR1 SGHTA, CDR2 FQGNSA. There are 15 residues in the CDR3. CDR3: CASSFNRGANTEAFF.

The rearrangement joins TRBV7-9 to TRBJ2-5. Germline assignment: CDR1 SEHNR and CDR2 FQNEAQ (reference sequence). The CDR3 extends over 13 amino acids. CDR3 amino acids: CASSLGPRETQYF.

Here the CDR3 reads CASSLDPAGLNEQFF. This chain links TRBV7-2 with TRBJ2-1; TCRdb calls TRBD2, which cannot be checked without DNA. The CDR3 is 15 residues long. Germline V gene data show CDR1 as SGHTA and CDR2 as FQGNSA.

The chain joins TRBV27 to TRBJ2-5; TCRdb returns TRBD2, unconfirmable since there is no DNA. The CDR3 consists of 13 residues. Germline CDR1 reads MNHEY; CDR2 reads SMNVEV (reference sequence). This CDR3 reads CASIYRLGGAQYF.

The chain carries TRBV5-6 and TRBJ1-2; TCRdb's D call of TRBD1 is untestable without DNA. There are 15 residues in the CDR3. Germline loops: CDR1 SGHDT, CDR2 YYEEEE. This CDR3 is CASSSRGQGACGYTF.

The chain has TRBV5-1 and TRBJ2-5; checking the TCRdb D call of TRBD2 is not possible without DNA. The germline CDR1 and CDR2 sequences are SGHRS and YFSETQ. This CDR3 is 18 amino acids long. The CDR3 spells CASSPGLAGGRLQETQYF. Supplemented by reference TRBV5-1 and TRBJ2-5, the full variable domain reads KAGVTQTPRYLIKTRGQQVTLSCSPISGHRSVSWYQQTPGQGLQFLFEYFSETQRNKGNFPGRFSGRQFSNSRSEMNVSTLELGDSALYLCASSPGLAGGRLQETQYFGPGTRLLVL.

The rearrangement joins TRBV12-3 or TRBV12-4 to TRBJ2-7. The CDR3 sequence is 15 residues long. This CDR3 is CASSLGLAFSYEQYF.

The rearrangement uses TRBV14 and TRBJ2-6; the TCRdb call, TRBD1, lacks DNA for checking. Germline V CDR1 and CDR2: SGHDN, FVKESK. This CDR3 region has 19 residues. The CDR3 loop reads CASSQAAGSVVSGANVLTF.

The chain employs TRBV19 and TRBJ1-2; the TCRdb D gene call, TRBD1, has no DNA to confirm it. The CDR3 sequence is 12 residues long. Germline CDR1 LNHDA, CDR2 SQIVND (reference sequence). This chain's CDR3 is CASGTVFYGYTF.

The rearrangement uses TRBV12-3 or TRBV12-4 and TRBJ2-4; checking the TCRdb D call of TRBD2 is not possible without DNA. The CDR3 extends over 12 amino acids. The CDR3 is CASTRDFSLMGF.

The CDR3 protein is CSARDIGVWGQPQHF. This chain uses TRBV20-1 with TRBJ1-5; the D call from TCRdb, TRBD1, cannot be confirmed without DNA. The germline CDR1 and CDR2 sequences are DFQATT and SNEGSKA (reference sequence). CDR3 length: 15 residues.

The V gene is TRBV10-3, the J gene TRBJ2-1; as DNA is missing, the TRBD1 call by TCRdb cannot be tested. CDR1 is ENHRY, CDR2 SYGVKD, per germline. There are 13 residues in the CDR3. The CDR3 region is CAISESRGNEQFF.

The chain links TRBV5-1 to TRBJ2-2; there is no DNA to check the TCRdb D call of TRBD2. The CDR3 runs 17 residues. Germline V CDR1 and CDR2: SGHRS, YFSETQ. The CDR3 is CASSLTSGSLTTGELFF.

The chain links TRBV20-1 to TRBJ1-1; absent DNA, TCRdb's TRBD1 call cannot be checked. CDR1 and CDR2 from the germline V gene are DFQATT and SNEGSKA (reference sequence). The CDR3 extends over 14 amino acids. Here the CDR3 reads CSARTRQGRTEAFF.

The V call is TRBV11-1, the J call TRBJ2-6. Germline CDR1 reads SGHAT; CDR2 reads FQDESV (reference sequence). The CDR3 is 18 residues long. CDR3 loop: CASSVPKGQGSGANVLTF.

The J gene is TRBJ1-1, the V gene TRBV12-3 or TRBV12-4. The CDR3 has 13 residues. CDR3: CASSSTMNTEAFF.

The V and J genes are TRBV19 and TRBJ1-5; TCRdb reports TRBD1, a call that lacks DNA to check it against. This CDR3 has 13 amino acids. From germline, CDR1 is LNHDA and CDR2 SQIVND (reference sequence). The CDR3 here is CAIGGYSNQPQHF.

This chain links TRBV5-4 with TRBJ2-1; lacking DNA, the TRBD2 call made by TCRdb goes unchecked. The CDR3 sequence is 13 residues long. CDR1 is SGHNT, CDR2 YYREEE, per germline (reference sequence). This chain's CDR3 is CASSLGGANEQFF. Using reference TRBV5-4 and TRBJ2-1 for the parts outside the CDR3, the full variable domain is ETGVTQSPTHLIKTRGQQVTLRCSSQSGHNTVSWYQQALGQGPQFIFQYYREEENGRGNFPPRFSGLQFPNYSSELNVNALELDDSALYLCASSLGGANEQFFGPGTRLTVL.

The chain recombines TRBV4-2 with TRBJ2-2; TCRdb names TRBD1, which stays unverified in the absence of DNA. The germline V gene has CDR1 LGHNA and CDR2 YNFKEQ. This CDR3 contains 15 residues. This CDR3 is CASSHPGGQFGELFF.

J is TRBJ2-4 and V is TRBV27; TCRdb gives TRBD2 as the D gene, but with no DNA this cannot be confirmed. Germline V gene sequence: CDR1 MNHEY, CDR2 SMNVEV (reference sequence). The CDR3 has 19 amino acids. The CDR3 here is CASSLQGLAGNIGKNIQYF.

This chain links TRBV29-1 with TRBJ2-7. The length of the CDR3 is 13 residues. Germline CDR1 SQVTM, CDR2 ANQGSEA. The CDR3 protein is CSVGGKLTYEQYF.

V usage is TRBV5-4 and J usage is TRBJ1-3; TCRdb's assignment of TRBD1 cannot be checked, as there is no DNA. This CDR3 comprises 13 residues. Germline-derived CDR1 and CDR2 are SGHNT and YYREEE (reference sequence). CDR3 sequence: CASSLGGAHTIYF.

This chain joins TRBV15 and TRBJ1-6; TCRdb returns TRBD1, unconfirmable since there is no DNA. This CDR3 is built from 15 residues. Germline-derived CDR1 and CDR2 are LNHNV and YYDKDF (reference sequence). This chain's CDR3 is CATSRGQEYNSPLHF.

The rearrangement uses TRBV25-1 and TRBJ1-4; TCRdb gives TRBD1 as the D gene, but with no DNA this cannot be confirmed. This CDR3 comprises 13 residues. CDR1 and CDR2 from the germline V gene are MGHDK and SYGVNS. The CDR3 loop reads CPSSKTGYEKLFF.